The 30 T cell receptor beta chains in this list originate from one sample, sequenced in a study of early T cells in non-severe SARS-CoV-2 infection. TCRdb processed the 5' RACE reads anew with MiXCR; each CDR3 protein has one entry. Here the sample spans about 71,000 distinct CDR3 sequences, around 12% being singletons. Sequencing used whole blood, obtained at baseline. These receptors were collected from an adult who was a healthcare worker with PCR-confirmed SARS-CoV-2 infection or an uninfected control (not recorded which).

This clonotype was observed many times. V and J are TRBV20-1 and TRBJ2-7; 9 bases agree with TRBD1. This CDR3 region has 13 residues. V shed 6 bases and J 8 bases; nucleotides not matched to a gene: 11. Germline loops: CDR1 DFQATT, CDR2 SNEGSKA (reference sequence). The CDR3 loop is CSAAGTGRSQQYF. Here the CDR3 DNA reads TGCAGTGCAGCCGGGACAGGGAGGTCTCAGCAGTACTTC.

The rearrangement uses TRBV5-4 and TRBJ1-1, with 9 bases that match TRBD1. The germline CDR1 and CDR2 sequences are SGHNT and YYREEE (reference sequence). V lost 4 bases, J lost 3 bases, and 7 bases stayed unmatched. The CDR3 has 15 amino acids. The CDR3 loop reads CASSIPGQGHTEAFF. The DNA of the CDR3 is TGTGCCAGCAGCATTCCGGGACAGGGACACACTGAAGCTTTCTTT.

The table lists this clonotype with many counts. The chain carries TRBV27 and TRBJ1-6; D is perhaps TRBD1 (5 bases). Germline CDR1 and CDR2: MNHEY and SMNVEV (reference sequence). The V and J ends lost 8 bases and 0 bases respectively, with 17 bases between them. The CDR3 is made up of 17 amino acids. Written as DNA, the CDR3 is TGTGCCAGCTCCCCTGGGGGTTTCCTCTCCTATAATTCACCCCTCCACTTT. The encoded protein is CASSPGGFLSYNSPLHF.

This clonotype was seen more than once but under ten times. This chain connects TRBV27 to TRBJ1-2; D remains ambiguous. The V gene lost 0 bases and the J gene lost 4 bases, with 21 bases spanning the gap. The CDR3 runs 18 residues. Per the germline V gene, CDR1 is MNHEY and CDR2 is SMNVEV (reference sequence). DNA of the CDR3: TGTGCCAGCAGTTTATCATCCCCCCGGGGTGTGTCGCGCTATGGCTACACCTTC. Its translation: CASSLSSPRGVSRYGYTF.

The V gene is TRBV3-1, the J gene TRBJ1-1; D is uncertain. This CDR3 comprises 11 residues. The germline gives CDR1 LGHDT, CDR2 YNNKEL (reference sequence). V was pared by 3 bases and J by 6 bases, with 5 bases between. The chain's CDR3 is CASSHSSEAFF. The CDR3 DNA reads TGTGCCAGCAGCCATAGTTCTGAAGCTTTCTTT.

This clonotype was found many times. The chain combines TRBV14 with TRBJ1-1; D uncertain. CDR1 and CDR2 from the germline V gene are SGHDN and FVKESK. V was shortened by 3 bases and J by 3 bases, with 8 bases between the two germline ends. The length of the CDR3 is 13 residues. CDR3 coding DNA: TGTGCCAGCAGCCACAACAAGTACACTGAAGCTTTCTTT. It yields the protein CASSHNKYTEAFF.

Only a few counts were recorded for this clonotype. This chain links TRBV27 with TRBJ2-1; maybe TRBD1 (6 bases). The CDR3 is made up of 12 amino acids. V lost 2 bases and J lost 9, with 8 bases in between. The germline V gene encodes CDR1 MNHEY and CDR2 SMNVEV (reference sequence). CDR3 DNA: TGTGCCAGCAGTTTAGTAGGGGGTGAGCAGTTCTTC. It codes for CASSLVGGEQFF.

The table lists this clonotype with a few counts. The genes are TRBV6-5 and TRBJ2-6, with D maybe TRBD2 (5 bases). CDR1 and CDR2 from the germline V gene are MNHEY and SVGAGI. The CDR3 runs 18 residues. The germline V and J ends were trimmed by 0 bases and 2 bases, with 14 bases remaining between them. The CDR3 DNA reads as TGTGCCAGCAGTTACTCACCTACCTCGGGGACTGGGGCCAACGTCCTGACTTTC. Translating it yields CASSYSPTSGTGANVLTF.

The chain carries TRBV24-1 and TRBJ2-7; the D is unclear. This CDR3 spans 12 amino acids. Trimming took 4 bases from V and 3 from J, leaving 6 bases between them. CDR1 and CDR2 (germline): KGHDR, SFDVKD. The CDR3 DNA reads TGTGCCACCAGTGACCCTAACTACGAGCAGTACTTC. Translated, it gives CATSDPNYEQYF.

This CDR3 reads CASSRDGRGNEQFF. CDR3 coding DNA: TGCGCCAGCAGCCGGGACGGGAGGGGCAATGAGCAGTTCTTC. The chain carries TRBV5-1 and TRBJ2-1, with 8 bases matching TRBD2. V was clipped by 4 bases and J by 6 bases; unmatched bases: 6. CDR1 is SGHRS, CDR2 YFSETQ, per germline. The length of the CDR3 is 14 residues. The full variable domain, with the rest looked up from reference TRBV5-1 and TRBJ2-1, is KAGVTQTPRYLIKTRGQQVTLSCSPISGHRSVSWYQQTPGQGLQFLFEYFSETQRNKGNFPGRFSGRQFSNSRSEMNVSTLELGDSALYLCASSRDGRGNEQFFGPGTRLTVL.

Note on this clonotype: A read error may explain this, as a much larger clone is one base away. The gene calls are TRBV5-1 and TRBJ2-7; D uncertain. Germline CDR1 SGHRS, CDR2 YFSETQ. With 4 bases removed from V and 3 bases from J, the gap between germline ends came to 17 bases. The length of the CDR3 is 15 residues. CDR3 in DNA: TGCGCCAGCAGCCCGCAGAGTTACCTCCTCTACGAGCAGTACTTC. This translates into CASSPQSYLLYEQYF.

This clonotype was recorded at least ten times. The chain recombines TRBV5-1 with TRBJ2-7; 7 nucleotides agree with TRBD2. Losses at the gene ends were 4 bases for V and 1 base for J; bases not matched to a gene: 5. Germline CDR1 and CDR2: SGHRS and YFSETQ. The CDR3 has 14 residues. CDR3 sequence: CASSRTGGSYEQYF. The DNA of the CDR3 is TGCGCCAGCAGCCGTACCGGGGGGTCCTACGAGCAGTACTTC.

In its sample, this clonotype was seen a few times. In DNA form, the CDR3 reads TGTGCCAGCAGCCTCACCCTCGACAGGGTAAATTCACCCCTCCACTTT. Translated, it gives CASSLTLDRVNSPLHF. This chain uses TRBV11-2 with TRBJ1-6, with 7 positions matching TRBD1. The V gene's germline CDR1 is SGHAT and CDR2 FQNNGV. The CDR3 spans 16 residues. V shed 5 bases, J shed 7 bases, and the junction held 11 bases outside the gene matches.

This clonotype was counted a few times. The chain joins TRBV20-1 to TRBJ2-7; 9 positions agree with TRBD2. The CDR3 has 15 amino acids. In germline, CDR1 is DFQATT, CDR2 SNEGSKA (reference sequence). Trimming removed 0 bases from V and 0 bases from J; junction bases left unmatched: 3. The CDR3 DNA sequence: TGCAGTGCTAGAGATGATAGCGGGAGCTCCTACGAGCAGTACTTC. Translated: CSARDDSGSSYEQYF.

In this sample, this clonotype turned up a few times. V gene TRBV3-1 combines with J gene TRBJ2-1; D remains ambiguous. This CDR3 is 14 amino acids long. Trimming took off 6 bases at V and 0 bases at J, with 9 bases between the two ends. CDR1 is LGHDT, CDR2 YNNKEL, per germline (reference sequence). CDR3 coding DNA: TGTGCCAGCAGTCGACTTAGCTCCTACAATGAGCAGTTCTTC. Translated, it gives CASSRLSSYNEQFF.

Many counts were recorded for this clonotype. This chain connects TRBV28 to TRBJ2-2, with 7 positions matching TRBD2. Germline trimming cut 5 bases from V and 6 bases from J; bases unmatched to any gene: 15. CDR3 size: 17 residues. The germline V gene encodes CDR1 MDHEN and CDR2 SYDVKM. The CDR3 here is CASSPESRERGPGELFF. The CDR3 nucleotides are TGTGCCAGCAGTCCGGAATCACGGGAGCGGGGACCCGGGGAGCTGTTTTTT.

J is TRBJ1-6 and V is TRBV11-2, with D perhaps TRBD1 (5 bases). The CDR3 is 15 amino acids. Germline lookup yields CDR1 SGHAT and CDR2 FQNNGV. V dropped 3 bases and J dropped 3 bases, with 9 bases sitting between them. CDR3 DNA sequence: TGTGCCAGCAGCTTGAGGACATACTATAATTCACCCCTCCACTTT. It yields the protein CASSLRTYYNSPLHF. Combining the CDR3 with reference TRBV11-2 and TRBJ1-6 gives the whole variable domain EAGVAQSPRYKIIEKRQSVAFWCNPISGHATLYWYQQILGQGPKLLIQFQNNGVVDDSQLPKDRFSAERLKGVDSTLKIQPAKLEDSAVYLCASSLRTYYNSPLHFGNGTRLTVT.

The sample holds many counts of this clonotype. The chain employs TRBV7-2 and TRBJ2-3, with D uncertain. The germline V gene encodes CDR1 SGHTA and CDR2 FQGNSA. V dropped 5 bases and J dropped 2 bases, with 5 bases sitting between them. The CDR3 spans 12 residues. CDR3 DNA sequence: TGTGCCAGCAGCCCCGACACAGATACGCAGTATTTT. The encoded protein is CASSPDTDTQYF.

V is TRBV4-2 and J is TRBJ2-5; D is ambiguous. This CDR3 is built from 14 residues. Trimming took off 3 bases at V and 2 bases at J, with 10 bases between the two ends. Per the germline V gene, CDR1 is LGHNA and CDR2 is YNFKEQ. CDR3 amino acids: CASSQFRRQETQYF. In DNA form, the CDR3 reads TGTGCCAGCAGCCAGTTTAGGCGGCAAGAGACCCAGTACTTC.

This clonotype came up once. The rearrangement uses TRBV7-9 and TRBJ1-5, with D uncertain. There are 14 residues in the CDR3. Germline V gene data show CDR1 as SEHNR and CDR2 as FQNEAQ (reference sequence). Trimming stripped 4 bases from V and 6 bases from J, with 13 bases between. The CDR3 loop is CASSSSRVGQPQHF. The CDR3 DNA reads TGTGCCAGCAGCTCCTCTCGGGTAGGTCAGCCCCAGCATTTT.

Here the CDR3 reads CASGPSGTATQYF. Written as DNA, the CDR3 is TGTGCTAGTGGTCCTAGCGGTACTGCTACCCAGTACTTC. V gene TRBV12-5 combines with J gene TRBJ2-5; 7 bases line up with TRBD2. CDR3 length: 13 residues. Germline-derived CDR1 and CDR2 are LGHNT and FRNRAP. V lost 5 bases to trimming and J lost 8 bases; unmatched junction nucleotides: 8.

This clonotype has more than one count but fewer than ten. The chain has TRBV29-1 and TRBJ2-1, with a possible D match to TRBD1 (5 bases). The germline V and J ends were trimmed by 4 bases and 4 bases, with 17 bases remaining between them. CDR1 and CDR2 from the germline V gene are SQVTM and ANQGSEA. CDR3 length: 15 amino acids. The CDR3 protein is CSVGSLQGKYNEQFF. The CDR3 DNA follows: TGCAGCGTTGGGAGTTTGCAGGGAAAGTACAATGAGCAGTTCTTC.

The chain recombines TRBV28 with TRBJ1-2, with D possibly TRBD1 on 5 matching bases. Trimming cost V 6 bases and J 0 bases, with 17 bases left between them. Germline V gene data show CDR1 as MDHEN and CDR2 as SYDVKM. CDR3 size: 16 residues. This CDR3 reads CASSGGALRTNYGYTF. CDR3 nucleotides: TGTGCCAGCAGCGGGGGTGCCCTTAGAACTAACTATGGCTACACCTTC.

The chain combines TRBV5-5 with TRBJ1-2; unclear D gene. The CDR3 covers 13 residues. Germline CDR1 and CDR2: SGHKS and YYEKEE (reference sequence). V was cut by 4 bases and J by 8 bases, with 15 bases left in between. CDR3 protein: CASSPIWQRGYTF. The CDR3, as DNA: TGTGCCAGCAGCCCCATCTGGCAGCGGGGCTACACCTTC.

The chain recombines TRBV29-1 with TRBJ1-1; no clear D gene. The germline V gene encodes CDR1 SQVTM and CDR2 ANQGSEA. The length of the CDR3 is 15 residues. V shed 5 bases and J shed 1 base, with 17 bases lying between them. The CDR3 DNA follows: TGCAGCGTTTCCATTCGGCGGAGTACGAACACTGAAGCTTTCTTT. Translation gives CSVSIRRSTNTEAFF. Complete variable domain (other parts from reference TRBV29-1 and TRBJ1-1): SAVISQKPSRDICQRGTSLTIQCQVDSQVTMMFWYRQQPGQSLTLIATANQGSEATYESGFVIDKFPISRPNLTFSTLTVSNMSPEDSSIYLCSVSIRRSTNTEAFFGQGTRLTVV.

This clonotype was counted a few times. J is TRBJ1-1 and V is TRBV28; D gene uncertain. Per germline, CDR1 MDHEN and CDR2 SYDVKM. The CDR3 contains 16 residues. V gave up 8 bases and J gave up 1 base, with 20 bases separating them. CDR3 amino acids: CASSSPTRASNTEAFF. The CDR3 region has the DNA TGTGCCAGCTCAAGCCCAACGAGGGCGTCGAACACTGAAGCTTTCTTT.

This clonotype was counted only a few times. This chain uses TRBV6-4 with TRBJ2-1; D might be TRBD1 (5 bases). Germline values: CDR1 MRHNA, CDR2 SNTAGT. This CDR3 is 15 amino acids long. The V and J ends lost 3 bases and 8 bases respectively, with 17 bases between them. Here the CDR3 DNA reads TGTGCCAGCAGTGAGAAAGGCGGTGGGGCACATGAGCAGTTCTTC. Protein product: CASSEKGGGAHEQFF.

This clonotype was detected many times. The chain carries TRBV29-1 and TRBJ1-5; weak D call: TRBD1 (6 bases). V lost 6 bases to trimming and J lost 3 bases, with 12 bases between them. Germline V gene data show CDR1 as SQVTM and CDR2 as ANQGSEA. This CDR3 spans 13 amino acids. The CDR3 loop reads CSVGTNDNQPQHF. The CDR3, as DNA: TGCAGCGTGGGGACAAATGACAATCAGCCCCAGCATTTT.

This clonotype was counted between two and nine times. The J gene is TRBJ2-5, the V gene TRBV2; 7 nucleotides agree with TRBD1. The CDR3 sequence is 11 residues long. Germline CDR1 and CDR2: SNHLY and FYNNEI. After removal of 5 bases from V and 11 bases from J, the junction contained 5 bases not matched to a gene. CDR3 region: CASSKVQGQYF. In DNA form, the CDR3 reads TGTGCCAGCAGTAAAGTACAGGGGCAGTACTTC.

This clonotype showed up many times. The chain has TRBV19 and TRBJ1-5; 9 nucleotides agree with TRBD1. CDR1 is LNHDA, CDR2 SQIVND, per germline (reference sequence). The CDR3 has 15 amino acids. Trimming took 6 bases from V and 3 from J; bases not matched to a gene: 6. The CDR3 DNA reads TGTGCCAGTAGACCGGACAGGGGCGCCAATCAGCCCCAGCATTTT. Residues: CASRPDRGANQPQHF.